Listed below are T cell receptor beta chains from one sample, sequenced in a study of human T cells and chemical hapten exposure. TCRdb analysed the RACE reads with MiXCR anew, one entry per CDR3 protein. The table includes 35,000 to 50,000 distinct CDR3 sequences, around 4% detected once. The sequencing sample was made of whole blood. The receptor set was obtained from a human donor in good health. Some clones in this sample may be carry-over from other donors' samples. Each CDR3 is given with its conserved first and last residue. A D gene is named only where the DNA matches it firmly. Expanded clones are given a class, and other clones once, few, many or no size at all.

TRBD2	many	15	TRBV28	TRBJ2-7	TGTGCCAGCAGTTCTAGCGGGAGCCCGCCCTACGAGCAGTACTTC	CASSSSGSPPYEQYF
TRBD2	many	16	TRBV29-1	TRBJ2-3	TGCAGCGTTTCCGGGACTAGCGGGAGCAGCACAGATACGCAGTATTTT	CSVSGTSGSSTDTQYF
TRBD1	many	14	TRBV7-2	TRBJ2-5	TGTGCCAGCAGCGTGGACAGGGGGGAAAGGACCCAGTACTTC	CASSVDRGERTQYF
TRBD1	.	13	TRBV7-8	TRBJ1-6	TGTGCCAGCAGCTTATCAGGGGGTTCACCCCTCCACTTT	CASSLSGGSPLHF
TRBD2	.	16	TRBV29-1	TRBJ2-7	TGCAGCGTTGCGGGACTAGCGGGAGGCCACTCCTACGAGCAGTACTTC	CSVAGLAGGHSYEQYF
.	many	17	TRBV7-9	TRBJ2-3	TGTGCCAGCAGCCCTGTTAGGGAACAGAAGGGCACAGATACGCAGTATTTT	CASSPVREQKGTDTQYF
TRBD2	many	17	TRBV12-3/TRBV12-4	TRBJ2-7	TGTGCCAGCAGTCCCGGACTAGCGGGAGGGCTATACTACGAGCAGTACTTC	CASSPGLAGGLYYEQYF
TRBD2	many	18	TRBV11-2	TRBJ2-7	TGTGCCAGCAGCCTGTCGGCCAGGGCGAGCGGGAGGGATGACGAGCAGTACTTC	CASSLSARASGRDDEQYF
TRBD1	many	15	TRBV11-2	TRBJ2-3	TGTGCCAGCAGCTTACGGACAGGGATCACAGATACGCAGTATTTT	CASSLRTGITDTQYF
.	many	16	TRBV6-1	TRBJ1-5	TGTGCCAGCAGCCGTGGACGTGATCGGAGCAATCAGCCCCAGCATTTT	CASSRGRDRSNQPQHF
.	many	15	TRBV20-1	TRBJ2-4	TGCAGTGCTGTGGCTGGTAGGGGGGCAAGGGAGATTCAGTACTTC	CSAVAGRGAREIQYF
TRBD2	.	15	TRBV7-9	TRBJ2-1	TGTGCCAGCAGCTTTCGGACTAGCGGGATGGATGAGCAGTTCTTC	CASSFRTSGMDEQFF
.	many	16	TRBV27	TRBJ2-1	TGTGCCACCAGGGGTAGTGCGGGAGCGAACTACAATGAGCAGTTCTTC	CATRGSAGANYNEQFF
TRBD2	.	13	TRBV28	TRBJ2-7	TGTGCCAGCAGTTCTCCGGGACTAGCGGGAGAGTACTTC	CASSSPGLAGEYF
TRBD2	many	16	TRBV7-3	TRBJ2-3	TGTGCCAGCAGCCTAACCGGGACTAGCCGCACAGATACGCAGTATTTT	CASSLTGTSRTDTQYF
.	.	13	TRBV7-3	TRBJ2-1	TGTGCCAGCAGCTTAACGAGGGCTAATGAGCAGTTCTTC	CASSLTRANEQFF
TRBD2	many	15	TRBV10-1	TRBJ2-1	TGCGCCAGCAGTGTTTCTAGCGGGGCCTACAATGAGCAGTTCTTC	CASSVSSGAYNEQFF
.	many	15	TRBV11-2	TRBJ2-7	TGTGCCAGCAGCTTTAGTCCCGTGAGTTCCTACGAGCAGTACTTC	CASSFSPVSSYEQYF
.	few	14	TRBV19	TRBJ1-2	TGTGCCAGTAGTATACGTGGCAAGATCGGTGGCTACACCTTC	CASSIRGKIGGYTF
.	many	12	TRBV6-5	TRBJ2-7	TGTGCCAGCAGTTTTGACAGGACGGAGCAGTACTTC	CASSFDRTEQYF
TRBD1	many	16	TRBV20-1	TRBJ1-5	TGCAGTGCCAAAAACTCCGGGACAGGGGGTAATCAGCCCCAGCATTTT	CSAKNSGTGGNQPQHF
TRBD1	many	17	TRBV5-4	TRBJ1-1	TGTGCCAGCAGCCTACCAAGAACAGGGGCGGTGAACACTGAAGCTCTCTTT	CASSLPRTGAVNTEALF
TRBD2	many	16	TRBV5-1	TRBJ2-7	TGCGCCAGCACTCCCGATGCTAGCGGGAGCACCTACGAGCAGTACTTC	CASTPDASGSTYEQYF
.	many	17	TRBV28	TRBJ2-7	TGTGCCAGCACTTCCCGTTTATCGACTAGAAACGGGTACGAGCAGTACTTC	CASTSRLSTRNGYEQYF
.	few	14	TRBV5-1	TRBJ1-5	TGCGCCAGCAGCTTGGATCCAGGCAATCAGCCCCAGCATTTT	CASSLDPGNQPQHF
TRBD1	few	15	TRBV27	TRBJ1-2	TGTGCCAGCAGTTCCCAAGGACAGGGAGGATATGGCTACACCTTC	CASSSQGQGGYGYTF
.	many	14	TRBV6-6	TRBJ1-1	TGTGCCAGCAACTCGGGCAGCTTTTTCACTGAAGCTTTCTTT	CASNSGSFFTEAFF
TRBD2	many	16	TRBV6-5	TRBJ2-7	TGTGCCAGCAGCCCGGGAGGGCAGGCATCCCTCGACGAGCAGTACTTC	CASSPGGQASLDEQYF
.	many	19	TRBV11-2	TRBJ2-7	TGTGCCAGCAGCTTAGATCTGGGCAGGTCGGCCCCTGGGTCCTACGAGCAGTACTTC	CASSLDLGRSAPGSYEQYF
TRBD2	many	15	TRBV28	TRBJ2-1	TGTGCCAGCAATATGATAGCGGGAGGTGGCTATGAGCAGTTCTTC	CASNMIAGGGYEQFF
TRBD1	few	12	TRBV2	TRBJ1-1	TGTGCCACCAGGACAGGGAATACTGAAGCTTTCTTT	CATRTGNTEAFF
.	.	17	TRBV7-9	TRBJ2-2	TGTGCCAGCAGCTTACCGCCTCGGACTGGAAACACCGGGGAGCTGTTTTTT	CASSLPPRTGNTGELFF